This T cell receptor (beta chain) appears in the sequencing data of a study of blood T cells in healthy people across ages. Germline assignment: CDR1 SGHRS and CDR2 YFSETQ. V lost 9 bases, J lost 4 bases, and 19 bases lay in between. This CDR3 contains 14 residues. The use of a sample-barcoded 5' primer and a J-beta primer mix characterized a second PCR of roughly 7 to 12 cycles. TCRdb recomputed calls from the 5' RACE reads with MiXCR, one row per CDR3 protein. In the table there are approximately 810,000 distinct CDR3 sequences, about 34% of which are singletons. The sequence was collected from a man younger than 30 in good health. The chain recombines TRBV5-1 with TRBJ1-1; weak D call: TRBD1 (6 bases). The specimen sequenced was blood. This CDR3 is CATYGVPGATEAFF. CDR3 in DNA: TGCGCCACCTACGGGGTCCCGGGGGCCACTGAAGCTTTCTTT.